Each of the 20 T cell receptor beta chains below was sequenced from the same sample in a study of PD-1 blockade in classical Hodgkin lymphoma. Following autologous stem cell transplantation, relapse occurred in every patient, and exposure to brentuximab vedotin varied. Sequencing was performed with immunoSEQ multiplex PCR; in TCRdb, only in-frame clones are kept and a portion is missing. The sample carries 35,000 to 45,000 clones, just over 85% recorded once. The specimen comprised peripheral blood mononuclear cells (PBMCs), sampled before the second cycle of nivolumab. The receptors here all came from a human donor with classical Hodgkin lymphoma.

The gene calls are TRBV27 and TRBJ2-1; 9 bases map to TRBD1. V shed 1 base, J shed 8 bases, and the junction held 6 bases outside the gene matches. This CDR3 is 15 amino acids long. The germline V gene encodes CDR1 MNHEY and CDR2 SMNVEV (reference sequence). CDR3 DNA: TGTGCCAGCAGTTTATTGGGACAGGGTGTCGATGAGCAGTTCTTC. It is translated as CASSLLGQGVDEQFF.

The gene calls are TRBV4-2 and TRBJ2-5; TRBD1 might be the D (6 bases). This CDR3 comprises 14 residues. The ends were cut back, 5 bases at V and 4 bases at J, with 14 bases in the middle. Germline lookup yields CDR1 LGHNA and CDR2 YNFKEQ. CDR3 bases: TGTGCCAGCAGCACGGACAGTTTTTTAGAGACCCAGTACTTC. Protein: CASSTDSFLETQYF.

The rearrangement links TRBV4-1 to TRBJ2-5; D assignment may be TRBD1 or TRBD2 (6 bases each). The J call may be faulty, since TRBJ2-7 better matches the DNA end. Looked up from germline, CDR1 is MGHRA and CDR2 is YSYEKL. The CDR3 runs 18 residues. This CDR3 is CASSQVDFIPGGHYEQYF. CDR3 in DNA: TGCGCCAGCAGCCAAGTGGATTTTATACCCGGGGGACACTACGAGCAGTACTTC.

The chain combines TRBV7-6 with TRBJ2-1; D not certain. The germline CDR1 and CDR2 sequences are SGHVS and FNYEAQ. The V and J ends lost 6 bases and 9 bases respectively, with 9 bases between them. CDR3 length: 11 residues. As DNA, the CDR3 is TGTGCCAGCAGTGATAGCAGTGAGCAGTTCTTC. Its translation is CASSDSSEQFF.

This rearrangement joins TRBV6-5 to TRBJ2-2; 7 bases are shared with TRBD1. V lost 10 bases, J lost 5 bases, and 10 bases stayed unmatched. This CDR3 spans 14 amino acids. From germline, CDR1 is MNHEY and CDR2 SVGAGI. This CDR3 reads CATSSRGQTGELFF. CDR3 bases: TGTGCCACCTCAAGTAGGGGGCAGACCGGGGAGCTGTTTTTT.

CDR3 protein: CASGIDSYTEAFF. CDR3 DNA sequence: TGTGCTAGTGGAATCGACAGTTACACTGAAGCTTTCTTT. The gene calls are TRBV12-5 and TRBJ1-1, with a weak D call TRBD1 (5 bases). Germline values: CDR1 LGHNT, CDR2 FRNRAP. This CDR3 comprises 13 residues. The germline V and J ends were trimmed by 6 bases and 3 bases, with 11 bases remaining between them.

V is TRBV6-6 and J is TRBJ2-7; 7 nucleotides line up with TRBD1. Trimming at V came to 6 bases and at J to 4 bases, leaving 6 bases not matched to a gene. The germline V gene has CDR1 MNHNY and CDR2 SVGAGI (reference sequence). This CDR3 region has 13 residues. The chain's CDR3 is CASRKGAGYEQYF. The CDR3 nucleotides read TGTGCCAGCAGAAAGGGGGCTGGATACGAGCAGTACTTC.

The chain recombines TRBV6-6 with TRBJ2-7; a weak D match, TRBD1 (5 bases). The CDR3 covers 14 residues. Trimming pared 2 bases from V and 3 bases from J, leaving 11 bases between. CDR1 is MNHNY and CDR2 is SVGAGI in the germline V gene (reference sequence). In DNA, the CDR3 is TGTGCCAGCAGTTACGGGGCGGATCTCTACGAGCAGTACTTC. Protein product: CASSYGADLYEQYF.

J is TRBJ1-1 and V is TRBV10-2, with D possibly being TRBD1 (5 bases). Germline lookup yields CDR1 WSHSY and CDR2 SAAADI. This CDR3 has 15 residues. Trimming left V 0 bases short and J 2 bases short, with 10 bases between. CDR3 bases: TGCGCCAGCAGTGAGTCGAGGACACCTAACACTGAAGCTTTCTTT. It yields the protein CASSESRTPNTEAFF.

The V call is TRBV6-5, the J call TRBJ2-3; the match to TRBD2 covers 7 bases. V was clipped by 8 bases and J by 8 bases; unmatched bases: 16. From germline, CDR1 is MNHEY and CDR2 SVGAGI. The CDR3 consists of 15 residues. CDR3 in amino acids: CASRKPAGDRRTQYF. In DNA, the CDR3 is TGTGCCAGCCGAAAACCCGCGGGGGACCGCCGTACGCAGTATTTT.

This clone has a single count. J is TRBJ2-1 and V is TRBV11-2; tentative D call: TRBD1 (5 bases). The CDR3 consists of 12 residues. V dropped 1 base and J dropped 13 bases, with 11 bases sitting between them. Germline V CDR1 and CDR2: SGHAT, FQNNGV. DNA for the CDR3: TGTGCCAGCAGCTTAGGGGGCCGAGACCAGTTCTTC. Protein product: CASSLGGRDQFF.

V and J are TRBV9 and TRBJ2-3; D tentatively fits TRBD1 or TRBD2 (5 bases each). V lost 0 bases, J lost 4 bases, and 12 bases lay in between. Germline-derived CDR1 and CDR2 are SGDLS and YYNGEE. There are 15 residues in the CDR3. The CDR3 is CASSVAVGGADTQYF. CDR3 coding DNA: TGTGCCAGCAGCGTAGCTGTTGGGGGAGCAGATACGCAGTATTTT.

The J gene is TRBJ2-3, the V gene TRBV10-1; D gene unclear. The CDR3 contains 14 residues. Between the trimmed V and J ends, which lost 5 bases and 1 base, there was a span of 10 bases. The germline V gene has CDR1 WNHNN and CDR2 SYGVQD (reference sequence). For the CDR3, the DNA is TGCGCCAGCAGTTTAGGGTACGGCACAGATACGCAGTATTTT. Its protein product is CASSLGYGTDTQYF.

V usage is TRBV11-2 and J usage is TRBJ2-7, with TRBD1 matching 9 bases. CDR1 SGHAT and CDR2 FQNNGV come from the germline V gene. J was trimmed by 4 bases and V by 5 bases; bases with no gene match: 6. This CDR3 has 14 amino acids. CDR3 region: CASSPRTGAYEQYF. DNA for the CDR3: TGTGCCAGCAGCCCTCGGACAGGGGCTTACGAGCAGTACTTC.

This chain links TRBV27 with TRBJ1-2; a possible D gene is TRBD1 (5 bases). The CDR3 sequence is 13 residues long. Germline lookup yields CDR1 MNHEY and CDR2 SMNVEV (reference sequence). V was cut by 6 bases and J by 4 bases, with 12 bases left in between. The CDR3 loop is CASRPRQTYGYTF. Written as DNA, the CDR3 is TGTGCCAGCAGACCCCGACAGACCTATGGCTACACCTTC.

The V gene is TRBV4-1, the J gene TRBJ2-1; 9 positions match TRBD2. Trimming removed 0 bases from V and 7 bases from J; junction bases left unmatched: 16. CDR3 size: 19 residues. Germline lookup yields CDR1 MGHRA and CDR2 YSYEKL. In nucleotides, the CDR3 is TGCGCCAGCAGCCAAGATCCTAGCGGGATTTCATTTCATTATAATGAGCAGTTCTTC. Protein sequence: CASSQDPSGISFHYNEQFF.

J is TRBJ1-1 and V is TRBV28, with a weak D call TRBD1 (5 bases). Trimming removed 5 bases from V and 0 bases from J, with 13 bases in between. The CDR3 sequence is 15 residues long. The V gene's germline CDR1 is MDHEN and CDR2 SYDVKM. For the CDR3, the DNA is TGTGCCAGCAGTGGCGAACAGGTGATGAACACTGAAGCTTTCTTT. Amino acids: CASSGEQVMNTEAFF.

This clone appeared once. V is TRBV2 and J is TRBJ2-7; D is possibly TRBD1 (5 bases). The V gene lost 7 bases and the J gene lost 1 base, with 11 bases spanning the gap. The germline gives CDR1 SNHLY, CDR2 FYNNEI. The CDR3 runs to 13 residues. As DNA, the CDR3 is TGTGCCAGCAAGGACATCTTATCCTACGAGCAGTACTTC. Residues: CASKDILSYEQYF.

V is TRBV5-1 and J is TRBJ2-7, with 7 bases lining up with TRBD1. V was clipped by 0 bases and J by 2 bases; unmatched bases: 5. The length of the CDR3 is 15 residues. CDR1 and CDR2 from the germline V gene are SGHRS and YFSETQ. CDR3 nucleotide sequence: TGCGCCAGCAGCTTGGGTCCGCAGGGGGCCTACGAGCAGTACTTC. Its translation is CASSLGPQGAYEQYF.

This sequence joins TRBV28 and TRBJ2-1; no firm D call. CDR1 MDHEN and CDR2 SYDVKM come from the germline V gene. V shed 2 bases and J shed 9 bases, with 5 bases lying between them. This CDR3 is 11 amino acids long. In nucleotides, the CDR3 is TGTGCCAGCAGTTTAGAAGCTGAGCAGTTCTTC. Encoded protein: CASSLEAEQFF.